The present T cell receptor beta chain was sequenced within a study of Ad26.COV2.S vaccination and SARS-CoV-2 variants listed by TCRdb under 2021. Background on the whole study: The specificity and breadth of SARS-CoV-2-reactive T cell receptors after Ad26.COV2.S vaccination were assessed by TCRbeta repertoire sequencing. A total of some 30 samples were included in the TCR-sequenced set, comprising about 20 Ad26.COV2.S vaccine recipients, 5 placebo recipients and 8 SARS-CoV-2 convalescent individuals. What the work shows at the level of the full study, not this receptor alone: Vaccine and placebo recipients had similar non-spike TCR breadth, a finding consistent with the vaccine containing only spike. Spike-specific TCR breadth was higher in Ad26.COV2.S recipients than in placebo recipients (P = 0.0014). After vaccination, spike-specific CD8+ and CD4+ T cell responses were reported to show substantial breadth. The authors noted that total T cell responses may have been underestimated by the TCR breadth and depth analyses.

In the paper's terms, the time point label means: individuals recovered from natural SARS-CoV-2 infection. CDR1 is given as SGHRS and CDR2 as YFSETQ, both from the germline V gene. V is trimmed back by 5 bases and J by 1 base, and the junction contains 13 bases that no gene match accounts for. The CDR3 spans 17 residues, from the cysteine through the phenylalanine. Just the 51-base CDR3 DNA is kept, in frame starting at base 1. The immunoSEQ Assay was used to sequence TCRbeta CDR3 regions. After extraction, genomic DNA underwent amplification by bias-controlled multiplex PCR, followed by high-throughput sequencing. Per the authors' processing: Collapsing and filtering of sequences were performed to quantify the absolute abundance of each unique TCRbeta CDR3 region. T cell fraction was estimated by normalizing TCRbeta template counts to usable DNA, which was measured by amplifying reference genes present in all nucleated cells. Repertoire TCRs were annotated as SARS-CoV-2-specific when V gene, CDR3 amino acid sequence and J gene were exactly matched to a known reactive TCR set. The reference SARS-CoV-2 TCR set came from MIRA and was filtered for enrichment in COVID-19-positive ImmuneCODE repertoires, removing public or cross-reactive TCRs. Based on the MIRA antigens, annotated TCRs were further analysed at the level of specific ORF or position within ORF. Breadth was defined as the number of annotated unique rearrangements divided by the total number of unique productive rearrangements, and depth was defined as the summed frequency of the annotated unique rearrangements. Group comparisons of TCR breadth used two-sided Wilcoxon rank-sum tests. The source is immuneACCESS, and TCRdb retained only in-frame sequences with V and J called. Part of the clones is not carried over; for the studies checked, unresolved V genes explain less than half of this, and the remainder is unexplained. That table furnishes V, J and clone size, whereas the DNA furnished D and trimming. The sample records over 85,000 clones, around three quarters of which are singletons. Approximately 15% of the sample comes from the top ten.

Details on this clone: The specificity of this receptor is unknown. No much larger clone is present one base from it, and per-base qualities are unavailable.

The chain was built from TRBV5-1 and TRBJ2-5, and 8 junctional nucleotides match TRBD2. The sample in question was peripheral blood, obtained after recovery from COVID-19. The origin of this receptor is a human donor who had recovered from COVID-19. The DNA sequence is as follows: TGCGCCAGCAGAAAGGGAGAGAGCGGGGGCCTCCAAGAGACCCAGTACTTC. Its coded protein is CASRKGESGGLQETQYF.